The 26 T cell receptor beta chains below all came from one sample that was sequenced in a study of CD8 T cells in Susac syndrome (dated by TCRdb to between 2019 and 2020). Library preparation used the immunoSEQ multiplex PCR assay. RNA was extracted using the RNeasy kit, and about 0.5 to 1 microgram was reverse transcribed with random hexamers. The raw public data were reprocessed by TCRdb itself: fastp quality trimming at Q25, MiXCR clonotype calling, in-frame beta chains only. Every distinct CDR3 protein forms one entry, paired with its most common genes and DNA. This sample comprises approximately 180,000 distinct CDR3 sequences, about 93% of them detected only once. In total, the top ten clones hold around 0.095% of the sample. The sample was CD4+ T cells from PBMCs. Receptor source: a human donor with Susac syndrome.

The chain uses TRBV10-2 and TRBJ1-5; no reliable D call. Germline V gives CDR1 WSHSY, CDR2 SAAADI. The length of the CDR3 is 14 residues. The V end lost 0 bases, the J end lost 4 bases, and 7 bases lay between the germline ends. The CDR3 region is CASSESGANQPQHF. The CDR3 coding sequence is TGCGCCAGCAGTGAGTCGGGTGCAAATCAGCCCCAGCATTTT.

A single count supports this clonotype. The junction departs from germline at one end; a sequencing error may be responsible. The chain couples TRBV6-5 to TRBJ2-5; D is perhaps TRBD2 (6 bases). Germline V gene sequence: CDR1 MNHEY, CDR2 SVGAGI. The CDR3 is 13 amino acids. In nucleotides, the CDR3 is TGTGCCAGCAGTCGTATAAGGGACTTCCCCAGGTTCTTC. Amino acid sequence: CASSRIRDFPRFF.

The rearrangement links TRBV3-1 to TRBJ1-4; D is possibly TRBD1 (5 bases). Germline CDR1 reads LGHDT; CDR2 reads YNNKEL (reference sequence). V gave up 4 bases and J gave up 7 bases, with 16 bases separating them. This CDR3 comprises 15 residues. For the CDR3, the DNA is TGTGCCAGCAGCCTCGACGTCAGGGCTGGTGAAAAACTGTTTTTT. As protein: CASSLDVRAGEKLFF.

This chain connects TRBV7-2 to TRBJ2-5; D gene unclear. The CDR3 spans 13 residues. Trimming pared 5 bases from V and 0 bases from J, leaving 7 bases between. Germline lookup yields CDR1 SGHTA and CDR2 FQGNSA. As DNA, the CDR3 is TGTGCCAGCAGCACAAGATACCAAGAGACCCAGTACTTC. Translated: CASSTRYQETQYF. The full variable domain, completed using reference TRBV7-2 and TRBJ2-5, is GAGVSQSPSNKVTEKGKDVELRCDPISGHTALYWYRQSLGQGLEFLIYFQGNSAPDKSGLPSDRFSAERTGGSVSTLTIQRTQQEDSAVYLCASSTRYQETQYFGPGTRLLVL.

The V call is TRBV30, the J call TRBJ2-7, with TRBD2 identical over 11 bases. CDR3 size: 14 residues. Trimming at V came to 7 bases and at J to 3 bases, leaving 8 bases not matched to a gene. Germline-derived CDR1 and CDR2 are GTSNPN and SVGIG (reference sequence). This chain's CDR3 is CASNSGRGNYEQYF. Written as DNA, the CDR3 is TGTGCCTCTAATAGCGGGAGGGGGAACTACGAGCAGTACTTC.

The rearrangement links TRBV7-2 to TRBJ2-2; 7 bases fit TRBD1. The CDR3 spans 13 residues. V trimming: 1 base; J trimming: 7 bases; junction bases outside the gene matches: 0. Germline V gene lookup returns CDR1 SGHTA and CDR2 FQGNSA. The CDR3 DNA reads TGTGCCAGCAGCTTAGGACAGGGCGGGGAGCTGTTTTTT. It encodes CASSLGQGGELFF.

The V gene is TRBV5-4, the J gene TRBJ1-2; possibly TRBD1 for D (5 bases). The germline V gene has CDR1 SGHNT and CDR2 YYREEE (reference sequence). Trimming pared 4 bases from V and 6 bases from J, leaving 10 bases between. CDR3 length: 12 amino acids. The CDR3 sequence: CASSRSGDGYTF. For the CDR3, the DNA is TGTGCCAGCAGCCGCTCGGGGGATGGCTACACCTTC.

This sequence joins TRBV5-1 and TRBJ2-7; D is possibly TRBD2 (5 bases). Germline V gene sequence: CDR1 SGHRS, CDR2 YFSETQ. V gave up 1 base and J gave up 0 bases, with 8 bases separating them. This CDR3 has 14 residues. The CDR3: CASSLRSASYEQYF. The CDR3 DNA reads as TGCGCCAGCAGCTTGCGTAGCGCCTCCTACGAGCAGTACTTC.

V usage is TRBV20-1 and J usage is TRBJ2-5; 13 positions agree with TRBD2. V lost 3 bases and J lost 1; bases outside the gene matches: 2. Germline V CDR1 and CDR2: DFQATT, SNEGSKA (reference sequence). This CDR3 region has 15 residues. The CDR3 nucleotides read TGCAGTGCTAGGGGACTAGCGGGGTTCCAAGAGACCCAGTACTTC. Translated: CSARGLAGFQETQYF.

The V call is TRBV27, the J call TRBJ1-4; 8 positions agree with TRBD1. The J segment lost 8 bases and the V segment lost 6 bases, leaving 8 bases of the junction unmatched. Per the germline V gene, CDR1 is MNHEY and CDR2 is SMNVEV (reference sequence). This CDR3 is built from 14 residues. The CDR3 sequence is CASSGQGLEEKLFF. The DNA of the CDR3 is TGTGCCAGCAGCGGACAGGGTTTGGAGGAAAAACTGTTTTTT.

The genes are TRBV4-1 and TRBJ1-5; D is undetermined. The germline gives CDR1 MGHRA, CDR2 YSYEKL. The CDR3 runs 16 residues. Deletions cut 4 bases from V and 5 bases from J, with 18 bases between. CDR3 residues: CASSPEGYRNYQPQHF. The CDR3 coding sequence is TGCGCCAGCAGCCCCGAAGGATACAGAAACTATCAGCCCCAGCATTTT.

The J gene is TRBJ1-5, the V gene TRBV7-2; D perhaps matches TRBD1 (6 bases). The V end lost 5 bases, the J end lost 5 bases, and 16 bases lay between the germline ends. Germline CDR1 and CDR2: SGHTA and FQGNSA. This CDR3 region has 15 residues. The CDR3 nucleotides read TGTGCCAGCAGCATACGTACAGGGAGGGATCAGCCCCAGCATTTT. Protein product: CASSIRTGRDQPQHF.

The genes are TRBV2 and TRBJ2-7; tentatively, D is TRBD1 (6 bases). V lost 8 bases, J lost 2 bases, and 16 bases lay in between. Per the germline V gene, CDR1 is SNHLY and CDR2 is FYNNEI. The CDR3 runs 14 residues. This CDR3 is CASQIRQVPYEQYF. The DNA of the CDR3 is TGTGCCAGCCAGATCAGACAGGTCCCCTACGAGCAGTACTTC.

This clonotype was seen once. The rearrangement joins TRBV19 to TRBJ2-1; 7 bases align to TRBD2. Unmatched junction bases numbered 4, after V lost 2 bases and J lost 3 bases. Germline V gives CDR1 LNHDA, CDR2 SQIVND (reference sequence). CDR3 length: 15 amino acids. CDR3 sequence (DNA): TGTGCCAGTAGTATATCGCGGGAGAGCTACAATGAGCAGTTCTTC. It encodes CASSISRESYNEQFF.

This CDR3 reads CASSQDGLAGDEQFF. The CDR3 nucleotides read TGTGCCAGCAGCCAAGATGGACTAGCGGGGGATGAGCAGTTCTTC. The chain joins TRBV4-2 to TRBJ2-1; 13 bases fit TRBD2. This CDR3 comprises 15 residues. Unmatched junction bases numbered 1, after V lost 0 bases and J lost 8 bases. From germline, CDR1 is LGHNA and CDR2 YNFKEQ.

The chain recombines TRBV5-1 with TRBJ2-2; 8 nucleotides line up with TRBD1. Trimming removed 3 bases from V and 5 bases from J; junction bases left unmatched: 6. The CDR3 is made up of 15 amino acids. Germline V gives CDR1 SGHRS, CDR2 YFSETQ. The CDR3 spells CASSSPDRETGELFF. The CDR3 nucleotides read TGCGCCAGCAGCTCTCCGGACAGGGAGACCGGGGAGCTGTTTTTT.

V usage is TRBV30 and J usage is TRBJ2-5, with TRBD2 identical over 11 bases. Germline-derived CDR1 and CDR2 are GTSNPN and SVGIG (reference sequence). After removal of 3 bases from V and 0 bases from J, the junction contained 0 bases not matched to a gene. The CDR3 is made up of 14 amino acids. The CDR3 is CAWRTSGNQETQYF. CDR3 DNA: TGTGCCTGGAGGACTAGCGGGAACCAAGAGACCCAGTACTTC.

Here the CDR3 reads CASSLVLASNEQFF. The DNA of the CDR3 is TGCGCCAGCAGCTTGGTTCTAGCGAGCAATGAGCAGTTCTTC. V is TRBV5-1 and J is TRBJ2-1; TRBD2 might be the D (6 bases). In germline, CDR1 is SGHRS, CDR2 YFSETQ. V was trimmed by 0 bases and J by 6 bases, leaving 10 bases between them. The CDR3 sequence is 14 residues long. The whole variable domain, filled in from reference TRBV5-1 and TRBJ2-1, reads KAGVTQTPRYLIKTRGQQVTLSCSPISGHRSVSWYQQTPGQGLQFLFEYFSETQRNKGNFPGRFSGRQFSNSRSEMNVSTLELGDSALYLCASSLVLASNEQFFGPGTRLTVL.

The gene calls are TRBV20-1 and TRBJ2-3; 7 bases align to TRBD2. Germline trimming cut 8 bases from V and 2 bases from J; bases unmatched to any gene: 7. Germline CDR1 reads DFQATT; CDR2 reads SNEGSKA (reference sequence). The CDR3 spans 13 residues. The CDR3 DNA reads TGCAGTTCATCAGCGGGACTCACAGATACGCAGTATTTT. Translating gives CSSSAGLTDTQYF.

V usage is TRBV12-3 or TRBV12-4 and J usage is TRBJ1-2; D might be TRBD1 (6 bases). This CDR3 spans 13 amino acids. V shed 2 bases and J shed 5 bases, with 9 bases lying between them. The CDR3 spells CASSLNRVYGYTF. CDR3 nucleotides: TGTGCCAGCAGTTTAAACAGGGTGTATGGCTACACCTTC.

The chain combines TRBV12-3 or TRBV12-4 with TRBJ2-1; 7 bases agree with TRBD2. The CDR3 extends over 14 amino acids. V lost 5 bases to trimming and J lost 9 bases; unmatched junction nucleotides: 10. CDR3 DNA sequence: TGTGCCAGCAGTAGCGGGACGTTACACAGTGAGCAGTTCTTC. It encodes CASSSGTLHSEQFF.

This chain links TRBV7-3 with TRBJ1-2, with D possibly matching TRBD1 (5 bases). This CDR3 region has 14 residues. Germline CDR1 SGHTA, CDR2 FQGTGA. Trimming shortened V by 2 bases and J by 8 bases, and 15 bases separated the two germline ends. DNA for the CDR3: TGTGCCAGCAGCTTAGGGGCTGACTTTCGCGGCTACACCTTC. Amino acids: CASSLGADFRGYTF.

Concerning this clonotype itself: The junction shows a germline mismatch at one end, possibly a read error. The rearrangement uses TRBV2 and TRBJ1-2; D might be TRBD1 (5 bases). The CDR3 spans 12 residues. The germline V gene has CDR1 SNHLY and CDR2 FYNNEI. The CDR3 bases are TGTGCCAGCAGTGAGGGGACGGCGGATCTTTTCTTC. Residues: CASSEGTADLFF. Complete variable domain (other parts from reference TRBV2 and TRBJ1-2): EPEVTQTPSHQVTQMGQEVILRCVPISNHLYFYWYRQILGQKVEFLVSFYNNEISEKSEIFDDQFSVERPDGSNFTLKIRSTKLEDSAMYFCASSEGTADLFFGSGTRLTVV.

The chain has TRBV24-1 and TRBJ2-2; D is unclear. CDR3 length: 12 amino acids. Trimming pared 5 bases from V and 5 bases from J, leaving 5 bases between. Looked up from germline, CDR1 is KGHDR and CDR2 is SFDVKD. The CDR3 protein is CATSVRTGELFF. The CDR3 DNA reads TGTGCCACCAGTGTTCGGACCGGGGAGCTGTTTTTT.

The chain uses TRBV3-1 and TRBJ2-5; D may be TRBD2 (6 bases). V was cut by 4 bases and J by 1 base, with 16 bases left in between. The CDR3 has 16 residues. CDR1 and CDR2 from the germline V gene are LGHDT and YNNKEL (reference sequence). In DNA form, the CDR3 reads TGTGCCAGCAGCCCCCGGGGGATGGGCACCCAAGAGACCCAGTACTTC. It translates to CASSPRGMGTQETQYF.

This clonotype has a handful of counts. V is TRBV19 and J is TRBJ1-1, with a tentative D call TRBD1 (6 bases). Trimming took off 10 bases at V and 1 base at J, with 19 bases between the two ends. Germline lookup yields CDR1 LNHDA and CDR2 SQIVND (reference sequence). The CDR3 length is 15 residues. Written as DNA, the CDR3 is TGTGCCACTCGGCGGGGTGGGGGCCGGAACACTGAAGCTTTCTTT. Translating gives CATRRGGGRNTEAFF.